This TCR beta chain was recorded in a study of neurological immune-mediated disorders. Sample time point: longitudinal time-point 2. Unsorted libraries were generated from 2 million PBMCs. These cells had been stored in RNAlater at -80 C. Via MiXCR, TCRdb re-called the 5' RACE reads, giving one row per CDR3 protein. The data show 81,000 or so distinct CDR3 sequences, 13% seen once. Study-level results: CDR3 amino acid sequences found in expanded clones were never shared across subjects, suggesting private repertoires in all groups. The most TCR clonal expansion was seen in HTLV-1-associated myelopathy, and the least was seen in multiple sclerosis, which fell below healthy controls.

As for this clonotype: What it recognizes is unknown. Germline is not matched at one junction end, which may reflect a read error.

The CDR3 consists of 13 residues. The germline gives CDR1 LGHNA, CDR2 YNFKEQ. This receptor was obtained from a female donor with HTLV-1-associated myelopathy (HAM/TSP). Sequencing was performed on PBMCs. This chain uses TRBV4-2 with TRBJ2-7; D remains ambiguous. The CDR3 nucleotides are TGTGCCAGCAGTCAAGCTGAGCTCTTAGAGAAGTACTTC. The encoded protein is CASSQAELLEKYF.